These 9 T cell receptor beta chains share one sample of origin, sequenced in a study of blood T cell repertoires in COVID-19. The data were produced by immunoSEQ multiplex PCR, yet TCRdb's version contains in-frame clones alone and is incomplete. The data show approximately 210,000 clones, with 82% seen just once and approximately 10% held by the top ten. The source material was PBMCs or T cells enriched from blood (not recorded which). The receptors shown here come from a man in his forties or fifties who had recovered from COVID-19.

This rearrangement joins TRBV14 to TRBJ2-5; TRBD1 aligns across 8 bases. The CDR3 consists of 16 residues. V shed 4 bases and J 2 bases; nucleotides not matched to a gene: 9. Germline assignment: CDR1 SGHDN and CDR2 FVKESK. The CDR3 here is CASSRTGTGHQETQYF. The CDR3 bases are TGTGCCAGCAGCCGAACTGGGACAGGCCATCAAGAGACCCAGTACTTC. Looking up the rest from reference TRBV14 and TRBJ2-5 gives the full variable domain: EAGVTQFPSHSVIEKGQTVTLRCDPISGHDNLYWYRRVMGKEIKFLLHFVKESKQDESGMPNNRFLAERTGGTYSTLKVQPAELEDSGVYFCASSRTGTGHQETQYFGPGTRLLVL.

V gene TRBV19 combines with J gene TRBJ1-5, with D unresolved. Deletions cut 3 bases from V and 0 bases from J, with 9 bases between. Germline values: CDR1 LNHDA, CDR2 SQIVND (reference sequence). This CDR3 region has 15 residues. The CDR3 protein is CASSIGIDSNQPQHF. The CDR3 DNA reads TGTGCCAGTAGTATTGGTATAGATAGCAATCAGCCCCAGCATTTT.

A note on this clone: The junction departs from the called germline gene at one end, perhaps through a read error. The V call is TRBV5-4, the J call TRBJ1-2; 7 bases match TRBD1. The germline CDR1 and CDR2 sequences are SGHNT and YYREEE (reference sequence). The CDR3 is 16 amino acids. The CDR3 loop is CASSLKKGAGTHGYTF. As DNA, the CDR3 is TGTGCCAGCAGCTTGAAAAAGGGGGCCGGGACACATGGTTACACCTTC.

This chain joins TRBV12-3 or TRBV12-4 and TRBJ1-1; D is unresolved. Trimming took 5 bases from V and 0 from J, leaving 7 bases between them. There are 13 residues in the CDR3. CDR3 DNA: TGTGCCAGCAGTCTACAGTTGAACACTGAAGCTTTCTTT. Its protein is CASSLQLNTEAFF.

This chain joins TRBV7-2 and TRBJ1-1; TRBD1 matches at 8 bases. Germline lookup yields CDR1 SGHTA and CDR2 FQGNSA. J gave up 11 bases and V 1 base, and 6 bases lay outside the gene matches. CDR3 length: 13 residues. The CDR3 region has the DNA TGTGCCAGCAGCTTAGACCGGGACAGGAGGGCTTTCTTT. Its translation: CASSLDRDRRAFF.

This rearrangement joins TRBV5-1 to TRBJ1-1, with D hard to call. The germline gives CDR1 SGHRS, CDR2 YFSETQ. Trimming removed 5 bases at V and 3 bases at J, with 5 bases between. The CDR3 totals 11 residues. The CDR3 nucleotides read TGCGCCAGCAGGAGGGACACTGAAGCTTTCTTT. This encodes CASRRDTEAFF.

The chain has TRBV5-1 and TRBJ2-3; possibly TRBD2 for D (6 bases). This CDR3 comprises 17 residues. Per the germline V gene, CDR1 is SGHRS and CDR2 is YFSETQ. Trimming pared 7 bases from V and 3 bases from J, leaving 24 bases between. The CDR3 spells CASRPSASGRGTDTQYF. CDR3 in DNA: TGCGCCAGCCGCCCCAGCGCTTCCGGGAGAGGTACAGATACGCAGTATTTT.

The chain combines TRBV7-2 with TRBJ2-7; 8 nucleotides match TRBD2. V lost 2 bases, J lost 0 bases, and 6 bases stayed unmatched. CDR3 size: 16 residues. The germline V gene has CDR1 SGHTA and CDR2 FQGNSA. CDR3 amino acids: CASSLYAGGHSYEQYF. As DNA, the CDR3 is TGTGCCAGCAGCTTATATGCGGGAGGACACTCCTACGAGCAGTACTTC.

The chain is built from TRBV29-1 and TRBJ2-3; tentatively, D is TRBD1 (5 bases). Trimming took off 2 bases at V and 2 bases at J, with 14 bases between the two ends. The germline V gene has CDR1 SQVTM and CDR2 ANQGSEA. The CDR3 sequence is 15 residues long. CDR3 sequence (DNA): TGCAGCGTTGAACAGGACAAGAAATTCACAGATACGCAGTATTTT. Protein: CSVEQDKKFTDTQYF.